This T cell receptor beta chain was captured in a study of T cell repertoires in cytomegalovirus infection. Findings and caveats of the study: The ex vivo response showed dominance by HLA-C-restricted CMV-specific TCR beta clonotypes. Identification of carriers of CMV plus the relevant HLA was achieved through cumulative public TCR beta family frequency.

TCRdb reprocessed the reads with MiXCR, giving one entry per CDR3 protein. The sample lists some 300,000 distinct CDR3 sequences, about a tenth occurring once. This clonotype came up a few times. What it recognizes is unknown. Trimming removed 0 bases at V and 3 bases at J, with 11 bases between. CDR1 MNHEY and CDR2 SMNVEV come from the germline V gene (reference sequence). The CDR3 is 16 amino acids. This TCR came from a human donor in good health (CMV status not recorded). Some clones in this sample may be carry-over from other donors' samples. The V call is TRBV27, the J call TRBJ2-2; D is perhaps TRBD2 (5 bases). Material for sequencing was PBMCs. The CDR3 region has the DNA TGTGCCAGCAGTTTATCGATCGGGGAACACACCGGGGAGCTGTTTTTT. As protein: CASSLSIGEHTGELFF.